This record covers a single T cell receptor (beta chain). No antigen is known for it. No qualities accompany the bases; no much larger clone lies one base away. This sample is part of a study of T-cell memory formation after mild COVID-19 (dated by TCRdb to about 2021). Study-level background: TCR sequence clusters from the two donors were largely donor specific. Longitudinal TCRalpha and TCRbeta repertoire sequencing tracked T-cell clones expanding and contracting after mild COVID-19 in two donors. Two young, previously healthy adult volunteers made up the cohort, one male and one female. The full study reports these points: The second-wave clones that peaked on day 37 were not confirmed to be SARS-CoV-2 specific. Contracting CD4+ clones were located mainly in the CM and EM memory subsets, whereas CD8+ clones were found to be enriched in EMRA. Some responding clones were found in pre-infection memory, which suggests that pre-existing cross-reactive memory T cells took part in the SARS-CoV-2 response. Balanced CD4/CD8 phenotypes were observed for clones contracting from day 15 to 85, whereas a bias towards CD4+ was observed for a second wave of clones expanding from day 15 to 37. The study covered only a couple of mild cases, and larger cohorts including severe cases with pre-infection samples were considered necessary.

The CDR3 has 17 amino acids, counting the end cysteine and phenylalanine. The kept DNA is CDR3 alone, 51 bases in frame from the first base. The germline ends are 15 bases apart after V is trimmed by 1 base and J by 2 bases. Sequencing took place on an Illumina NovaSeq 6000. TCRalpha and TCRbeta cDNA libraries were constructed by 5'RACE with constant-segment primers, with sample barcodes and unique molecular identifiers being introduced. RNA was extracted from every sample with Trizol reagent. The libraries were amplified in two PCR steps, and the second step added a second sample barcode and Illumina TruSeq adapters. Sequencing of the libraries was done on an Illumina NovaSeq, producing 2 x 150 bp paired-end reads. The original methods were these. Reads were demultiplexed and collapsed into UMI-guided consensus sequences with migec v1.2.7. Using mixcr v2.1.11, UMI consensuses were aligned to TRA and TRB V and J templates and then assembled into clonotypes. Expanded or contracted clonotypes were those called significant by both edgeR and NoisET, with noise models trained on biological replicates. For edgeR calls, a false discovery rate-adjusted p below 0.01 and a log2 fold-change threshold of 1 were applied. As an exploratory analysis of dynamics, max-normalized trajectories of the 1000 most abundant clonotypes were examined with PCA combined with hierarchical clustering. Separately sequenced CD4+ and CD8+ repertoires were used to assign the CD4 or CD8 phenotype of responding clones. The public reads were reprocessed in TCRdb via fastp at Q25 and MiXCR, keeping in-frame beta chains. Each entry is one CDR3 protein sequence, shown with its most common DNA and genes. The V and J calls, along with clone size, are taken from TCRdb and not from the paper's own processing. This sample is represented by 500,000 to 600,000 distinct CDR3 sequences; about a sixth of them were singletons. 12% of the sample lies in the top ten.

Ficoll-Paque density gradient centrifugation was the method used to isolate PBMCs. The rearrangement combines TRBV12-3 or TRBV12-4 with TRBJ1-5; TRBD1 is a weak D gene call, 5 bases matching. Material: PBMCs or a T cell subset sorted from them (not recorded which). The TCR was taken from an adult woman who had mild COVID-19 (a few samples of this study predate the infection). The sample titles of this study are shuffled in the database, so cell type and time point are left out; the donor was told from shared clones. The CDR3 reads CASSLDYALGGNQPQHF. The nucleotide sequence is TGTGCCAGCAGTTTAGACTATGCTTTAGGGGGCAATCAGCCCCAGCATTTT.